The clone carrying this TCR beta chain was observed many times. Its target is unknown. This record belongs to a study of human T cells and chemical hapten exposure. Whole-study context: There were per-sample TCR yield variations, arising mainly from small pooled library volume differences. Points from the study as a whole: TCRs above 1 in 1000 frequency did not change with DPC sensitization.

This CDR3 is 17 amino acids long. The germline CDR1 and CDR2 sequences are ENHRY and SYGVKD. V shed 0 bases and J shed 0 bases, with 12 bases lying between them. The library tagged each cDNA molecule with unique molecular identifiers. TCRdb independently ran MiXCR on the RACE reads; one entry per CDR3 protein. Here the sample spans roughly 30,000 distinct CDR3 sequences, 6% to 7.5% being singletons. Described time point: healthy volunteer bleed at 2 weeks. Total RNA extraction was carried out from unfractionated whole blood. Sequences were obtained from whole blood. This chain uses TRBV10-3 with TRBJ2-1; the D gene could be TRBD1 or TRBD2 (5 bases each). The sequence was obtained from a human donor in good health. Some clones in this sample may be carry-over from other donors' samples. CDR3 in amino acids: CAISESERGTSYNEQFF. The CDR3 nucleotides are TGTGCCATCAGTGAGTCCGAGAGGGGAACCTCCTACAATGAGCAGTTCTTC.